The 9 T cell receptor beta chains below come from one sample, sequenced in a study of blood T cell repertoires in COVID-19. Sequenced by immunoSEQ multiplex PCR; TCRdb stores in-frame clones only, minus some. This repertoire shows 250,000 to 350,000 clones, about 90% found once; its top ten account for under 3%. The sample comprised peripheral blood. Receptors were obtained from a woman between 25 and 40 years old with COVID-19, enrolled during active disease.

The table lists this clone with a few counts. V usage is TRBV28 and J usage is TRBJ1-1; D is undetermined. Trimming shortened V by 11 bases and J by 4 bases, and 11 bases separated the two germline ends. The CDR3 extends over 11 amino acids. The germline gives CDR1 MDHEN, CDR2 SYDVKM. The CDR3 DNA is TGTGCCTCCGAGGATTTCACTGAAGCTTTCTTT. As protein: CASEDFTEAFF.

This chain connects TRBV5-1 to TRBJ1-2; D might be TRBD1 (6 bases). Trimming removed 0 bases from V and 5 bases from J, with 11 bases in between. The germline gives CDR1 SGHRS, CDR2 YFSETQ. This CDR3 spans 14 amino acids. The CDR3 coding sequence is TGCGCCAGCAGCTTGGGGACAGTGGAGTATGGCTACACCTTC. Amino acid sequence: CASSLGTVEYGYTF.

A few counts support this clone. The CDR3 here is CAISEGGSANTGELFF. The DNA for the CDR3 is TGTGCCATCAGTGAAGGTGGGAGCGCGAACACCGGGGAGCTGTTTTTT. J is TRBJ2-2 and V is TRBV10-3, with D possibly TRBD2 on 5 matching bases. The CDR3 totals 16 residues. The germline V and J ends were trimmed by 3 bases and 0 bases, with 11 bases remaining between them. CDR1 is ENHRY and CDR2 is SYGVKD in the germline V gene.

This clone appeared once. The chain joins TRBV3-1 (or the pseudogene TRBV3-2) to TRBJ1-1; TRBD1 might be the D (6 bases). V dropped 0 bases and J dropped 6 bases, with 14 bases sitting between them. The CDR3 spans 15 residues. The germline V gene encodes CDR1 LGHDT and CDR2 YNNKEL (reference sequence). This CDR3 is CASSQDNRAESEAFF. The CDR3 nucleotides are TGTGCCAGCAGCCAAGATAACAGGGCGGAATCTGAAGCTTTCTTT.

This chain links TRBV3-1 (or the pseudogene TRBV3-2) with TRBJ1-4, with D possibly TRBD1 on 6 matching bases. Per the germline V gene, CDR1 is LGHDT and CDR2 is YNNKEL (reference sequence). The CDR3 consists of 14 residues. V was shortened by 6 bases and J by 4 bases, with 12 bases between the two germline ends. CDR3 in amino acids: CASSPTGFNEKLFF. In nucleotides, the CDR3 is TGTGCCAGCAGTCCGACAGGCTTTAATGAAAAACTGTTTTTT.

CDR3 DNA sequence: TGTGCCAGCAGTTTTATAGAGAACACTGAAGCTTTCTTT. Residues: CASSFIENTEAFF. The genes are TRBV12-3 or TRBV12-4 and TRBJ1-1; unclear D gene. This CDR3 contains 13 residues. Trimming removed 3 bases from V and 1 base from J, with 6 bases in between.

This clone was seen only once. CDR3 in DNA: TGTGCCTGGAGTGTACGGACATACATGAACACTGAAGCTTTCTTT. Translation gives CAWSVRTYMNTEAFF. The chain employs TRBV30 and TRBJ1-1; possible D gene TRBD1, 5 bases. Per the germline V gene, CDR1 is GTSNPN and CDR2 is SVGIG (reference sequence). The V end lost 0 bases, the J end lost 0 bases, and 11 bases lay between the germline ends. The CDR3 totals 15 residues.

This clone was seen ten or more times. CDR3 bases: TGTGCCTGGGGAGGGAGGACAGGGAACTATGGCTACACCTTC. Translating gives CAWGGRTGNYGYTF. The rearrangement links TRBV30 to TRBJ1-2; 8 bases fit TRBD1. Per the germline V gene, CDR1 is GTSNPN and CDR2 is SVGIG (reference sequence). The V segment lost 5 bases and the J segment 2 bases; nucleotides outside the gene matches: 7. The CDR3 spans 14 residues.

The J gene is TRBJ1-1, the V gene TRBV19; D possibly corresponds to TRBD1 (6 bases). V was trimmed by 1 base and J by 4 bases, leaving 13 bases between them. Germline CDR1 and CDR2: LNHDA and SQIVND (reference sequence). This CDR3 comprises 15 residues. CDR3: CASSIGWGRGTEAFF. Written as DNA, the CDR3 is TGTGCCAGTAGTATAGGGTGGGGGCGAGGCACTGAAGCTTTCTTT.